This T cell receptor beta chain appears in the sequencing data of a study of Graves' ophthalmopathy and Graves' hyperthyroidism. With 4 bases removed from V and 4 bases from J, the gap between germline ends came to 25 bases. From germline, CDR1 is SEHNR and CDR2 FQNEAQ (reference sequence). The CDR3 contains 18 residues. Recruitment covered hyperthyroidism patients aged 18 to 65 whose new diagnosis was of under 2 months' duration. Sampling 10 ml of fresh peripheral blood provided the PBMCs. Transcripts of RNA were the source for amplifying TCR beta CDR3 regions. Following a first-round RT-PCR that used HTBI primers, a second-round multiplex PCR was carried out. Each CDR3 protein is one row after TCRdb ran MiXCR on the multiplex PCR reads. The repertoire includes around 400,000 distinct CDR3 sequences, around 21% of them detected once, and 2.5% to 3.5% sits in the top ten. Concerning this clonotype: Its antigen remains unknown.

Points from the study as a whole: Blood was where most expanded thyroid clonotypes above 0.001 frequency also turned up. The model forecast ophthalmopathy progression, reaching 60% to 71% sensitivity and approximately 79% specificity.

Sample: peripheral blood. This TCR was recovered from a woman younger than 35 with stable Graves' hyperthyroidism. This chain connects TRBV7-9 to TRBJ2-5; maybe TRBD2 (6 bases). In nucleotides, the CDR3 is TGTGCCAGCAGCTCCTGGGAGGCGGTCAAAGAGGGAGGAGAGACCCAGTACTTC. Its translation: CASSSWEAVKEGGETQYF.